This TCR beta chain stems from a study of Graves' ophthalmopathy and Graves' hyperthyroidism. Study observations and caveats: Most thyroid clonotypes with frequency above 0.001 were detected in blood too. Discriminating ophthalmopathy from stable hyperthyroidism, a 13-signature model attained a sensitivity of over 85% and a specificity of 81.08%.

Trimming at V came to 2 bases and at J to 5 bases, leaving 9 bases not matched to a gene. This CDR3 contains 16 residues. The germline V gene encodes CDR1 MNHEY and CDR2 SVGAGI. There are many counts of this clonotype. As yet, its antigen is unknown. Researchers took RNA transcripts and amplified TCR beta CDR3 regions from them. The first-round RT-PCR employed HTBI primers together with the Qiagen OneStep RT-PCR kit. A multiplex PCR was then performed as the second round. MiXCR was run by TCRdb on the multiplex PCR reads, yielding one entry per CDR3 protein. Of 400,000 or so distinct CDR3 sequences listed, approximately 18% are singletons.

Material: peripheral blood. This sequence joins TRBV6-5 and TRBJ2-5, with 9 bases that match TRBD1. The receptor was derived from an adult woman with stable Graves' hyperthyroidism. The CDR3 coding sequence is TGTGCCAGCAGTTACGGGACAGGGAGGTCGGGGGAGACCCAGTACTTC. Translation gives CASSYGTGRSGETQYF.